These 6 T cell receptor beta chains share one sample of origin, sequenced in a study of T cells after yellow fever vaccination. MiXCR, applied by TCRdb to the 5' RACE reads, yields one record per CDR3 protein. This table has 300,000 to 400,000 distinct CDR3 sequences, 3% to 4.5% appearing once. This material consisted of PBMCs, taken 5 days after the yellow fever booster vaccination. Source of these receptors: a man younger than 30 who received the YFV17D yellow fever vaccine.

This clonotype showed up many times. The chain carries TRBV5-1 and TRBJ2-7; 11 nucleotides match TRBD2. The CDR3 is 15 amino acids. Germline V gives CDR1 SGHRS, CDR2 YFSETQ. Trimming took 3 bases from V and 2 from J; bases not matched to a gene: 4. CDR3 bases: TGCGCCAGCAGCTCCGGGACTAGCGGAGCCTACGAGCAGTACGTC. It codes for CASSSGTSGAYEQYV.

V and J are TRBV5-8 and TRBJ2-7, with D hard to call. CDR3 length: 13 residues. V lost 1 base and J lost 2, with 7 bases in between. Germline V gene lookup returns CDR1 SGHTS and CDR2 YDEGEE. The CDR3, as DNA: TGTGCCAGCAGCTTGCTCGCCCCCTACGAGCAGTACTTC. Residues: CASSLLAPYEQYF.

This clonotype was detected many times. V gene TRBV5-1 combines with J gene TRBJ2-1, with TRBD2 matching over 12 bases. J gave up 2 bases and V 4 bases, and 4 bases lay outside the gene matches. The CDR3 is 16 residues long. Germline-derived CDR1 and CDR2 are SGHRS and YFSETQ. CDR3 in DNA: TGCGCCAGCAGCCCCGGACTAGCGGGACCCTACAATGAGCAGTTCTTC. Its translation is CASSPGLAGPYNEQFF.

This clonotype was counted at least ten times. The rearrangement links TRBV27 to TRBJ2-1; D may be TRBD2 (6 bases). The germline V gene encodes CDR1 MNHEY and CDR2 SMNVEV (reference sequence). This CDR3 contains 14 residues. Deletions cut 4 bases from V and 3 bases from J, with 10 bases between. CDR3 bases: TGTGCCAGCAGTTCTGGGGGGATCTACAATGAGCAGTTCTTC. Translating it yields CASSSGGIYNEQFF.

This clonotype was detected only a few times. V is TRBV6-2 or TRBV6-3 and J is TRBJ2-1; 7 bases are a match to TRBD2. The germline V gene has CDR1 MNHEY and CDR2 SVGEGT. The CDR3 length is 16 residues. V shed 7 bases, J shed 0 bases, and the junction held 9 bases outside the gene matches. CDR3: CASKRLADTSYNEQFF. Written as DNA, the CDR3 is TGTGCCAGCAAGCGGCTAGCGGACACCTCCTACAATGAGCAGTTCTTC.

This clonotype was detected only a few times. The chain employs TRBV7-8 and TRBJ2-1, with 8 bases lining up with TRBD1. The V gene end was trimmed by 3 bases and the J gene end by 11 bases; junction bases not matched to a gene: 6. Germline V gene lookup returns CDR1 SGHVS and CDR2 FQNEAQ. The length of the CDR3 is 13 residues. CDR3 region: CASSFPGQGQQFF. The CDR3 nucleotides read TGTGCCAGCAGCTTTCCCGGACAGGGTCAGCAGTTCTTC.